The 9 T cell receptor beta chains listed next were all sequenced from one sample in a study of human T cells and chemical hapten exposure. Time point described: patch test 1, 2 weeks after DPC sensitization. Documented treatment: therapeutic diphenylcyclopropenone sensitization with weekly scalp DPC. From the RACE reads, TCRdb called clonotypes with MiXCR, one entry per CDR3 protein. In the table there are roughly 380,000 distinct CDR3 sequences, approximately 5.1% of which are singletons. Sequencing used whole blood, obtained in connection with sensitization to the hapten diphenylcyclopropenone (DPC). Every receptor here comes from a woman in her forties or fifties with alopecia areata. Some clones in this sample may be carry-over from other donors' samples.

In this sample, this clonotype turned up a few times. The genes are TRBV11-3 and TRBJ1-1; 7 bases line up with TRBD1. Trimming cost V 5 bases and J 8 bases; bases outside gene matches: 14. This CDR3 comprises 15 residues. Germline V lookup: CDR1 SGHNT, CDR2 YENEEA. CDR3 loop: CASSPRTGPPTEAFF. CDR3 nucleotide sequence: TGTGCCAGCAGCCCTCGGACAGGACCGCCGACCGAAGCTTTCTTT.

J is TRBJ2-3 and V is TRBV20-1, with 12 bases lining up with TRBD2. The V and J ends lost 2 bases and 5 bases, in that order; junction bases with no gene match: 5. CDR1 and CDR2 (germline): DFQATT, SNEGSKA (reference sequence). CDR3 size: 15 residues. The CDR3 spells CSARLAGGPIDTQYF. CDR3 in DNA: TGCAGTGCTAGACTAGCGGGGGGGCCTATAGATACGCAGTATTTT.

In its sample, this clonotype was seen many times. The chain combines TRBV29-1 with TRBJ2-7; D gene ambiguous. The V gene's germline CDR1 is SQVTM and CDR2 ANQGSEA. The V end lost 6 bases, the J end lost 0 bases, and 12 bases lay between the germline ends. The CDR3 is made up of 13 amino acids. For the CDR3, the DNA is TGCAGCGTCATTGGACGCCTCTCCTACGAGCAGTACTTC. It specifies CSVIGRLSYEQYF.

The chain is built from TRBV4-3 and TRBJ1-6; 7 nucleotides match TRBD1. Germline V gives CDR1 LGHNA, CDR2 YSLEER. The trim removed 0 bases at V and 7 bases at J, leaving 6 bases unmatched. The CDR3 is made up of 16 amino acids. The CDR3 loop is CASSQDSDRTNSPLHF. The CDR3 region has the DNA TGCGCCAGCAGCCAAGATTCGGACAGGACGAATTCACCCCTCCACTTT.

The sample holds many counts of this clonotype. This chain links TRBV18 with TRBJ1-5; D remains unclear. Germline V gene lookup returns CDR1 KGHSH and CDR2 LQKENI. With 5 bases removed from V and 3 bases from J, the gap between germline ends came to 11 bases. The CDR3 covers 14 residues. In nucleotides, the CDR3 is TGTGCCAGCTCAGCCTGGGGTGACAATCAGCCCCAGCATTTT. Translating it yields CASSAWGDNQPQHF.

This clonotype was seen at least ten times. The rearrangement uses TRBV12-3 or TRBV12-4 and TRBJ1-2, with a tentative D call TRBD1 (5 bases). V dropped 6 bases and J dropped 6 bases, with 14 bases sitting between them. The CDR3 spans 13 residues. The DNA of the CDR3 is TGTGCCAGCAGGGGGGGGGTTACCCATGGCTACACCTTC. Translation gives CASRGGVTHGYTF.

The chain carries TRBV5-4 and TRBJ2-1; 9 nucleotides agree with TRBD2. Germline V CDR1 and CDR2: SGHNT, YYREEE (reference sequence). CDR3 length: 16 residues. V gave up 0 bases and J gave up 4 bases; unmatched junction bases: 5. CDR3 amino acids: CASSLAPSGGYNEQFF. The CDR3 nucleotides read TGTGCCAGCAGCTTGGCCCCAAGCGGGGGGTACAATGAGCAGTTCTTC. Complete variable domain (other parts from reference TRBV5-4 and TRBJ2-1): ETGVTQSPTHLIKTRGQQVTLRCSSQSGHNTVSWYQQALGQGPQFIFQYYREEENGRGNFPPRFSGLQFPNYSSELNVNALELDDSALYLCASSLAPSGGYNEQFFGPGTRLTVL.

This clonotype came up many times. The J gene is TRBJ2-3, the V gene TRBV27; D call uncertain. This CDR3 spans 16 amino acids. V was shortened by 1 base and J by 2 bases, with 13 bases between the two germline ends. The germline gives CDR1 MNHEY, CDR2 SMNVEV (reference sequence). The CDR3 is CASSLLSRMITDTQYF. Written as DNA, the CDR3 is TGTGCCAGCAGTTTATTGTCCCGTATGATCACAGATACGCAGTATTTT.

The chain joins TRBV12-3 or TRBV12-4 to TRBJ1-2; D gene uncertain. V shed 4 bases and J shed 6 bases, with 9 bases lying between them. The CDR3 spans 12 residues. The CDR3 loop is CASSSEVDGYTF. CDR3 DNA sequence: TGTGCCAGCAGTTCGGAAGTCGATGGCTACACCTTC.